This TCR beta chain was sequenced in a study of blood T cell repertoires in COVID-19. The method was immunoSEQ multiplex PCR; TCRdb's version includes in-frame clones alone and lacks a portion of them. The repertoire holds hundreds of thousands of clones, with 85% as singletons. Trimming took 6 bases from V and 1 from J; bases not matched to a gene: 2. Germline CDR1 and CDR2: SQVTM and ANQGSEA. The CDR3 spans 13 residues. Material: peripheral blood. The chain couples TRBV29-1 to TRBJ1-1; 10 bases are shared with TRBD1. The sequence was collected from a man in his fifties or sixties with active or convalescent COVID-19. The CDR3 region has the DNA TGCAGCGTCGGACAGGGGGGGAACACTGAAGCTTTCTTT. Its translation: CSVGQGGNTEAFF.